One and the same sample provided the 21 T cell receptor beta chains below, sequenced in a study of beta chain features in type 1 diabetes. Study-wide results and caveats: Moderately but significantly shorter TCRB CDR3s were found in Type 1 diabetes patients in all four CD4+ subsets.

Every bit of the isolated RNA underwent reverse transcription, so sequencing read expressed TCRB transcripts. Libraries were prepared by immunoSEQ multiplex PCR; TCRdb keeps only in-frame clonotypes and omits some of them. The table records about 370,000 clones, 8.5% to 10% of them present only once. No antigen is known for these receptors. Material: central memory CD4+ T cells from blood. The receptors come from a man younger than 40 with type 1 diabetes.

The chain joins TRBV4-2 to TRBJ1-1; D call uncertain. CDR1 is LGHNA, CDR2 YNFKEQ, per germline. This CDR3 spans 14 amino acids. With 4 bases removed from V and 1 base from J, the gap between germline ends came to 10 bases. In DNA, the CDR3 is TGTGCCAGCAGCCGATGGACGGAGAACACTGAAGCTTTCTTT. This translates into CASSRWTENTEAFF.

In its sample, this clone was seen a few times. J is TRBJ1-6 and V is TRBV5-1; TRBD1 matches 7 bases. Germline V gives CDR1 SGHRS, CDR2 YFSETQ. CDR3 size: 16 residues. J was trimmed by 7 bases and V by 3 bases; bases with no gene match: 10. CDR3 loop: CASSWRQGGSNSPLHF. As DNA, the CDR3 is TGCGCCAGCAGCTGGAGACAGGGAGGATCAAATTCACCCCTCCACTTT.

This clone was detected many times. The chain links TRBV7-8 to TRBJ1-2; D possibly corresponds to TRBD1 (5 bases). Germline V gives CDR1 SGHVS, CDR2 FQNEAQ. The V and J ends lost 1 base and 4 bases respectively, with 7 bases between them. The CDR3 extends over 13 amino acids. DNA of the CDR3: TGTGCCAGCAGCTTAGGTGGGACCTATGGCTACACCTTC. Protein product: CASSLGGTYGYTF.

In this sample, this clone turned up a few times. The rearrangement uses TRBV5-4 and TRBJ2-7, with D maybe TRBD1 (7 bases). The CDR3 length is 15 residues. The germline V gene has CDR1 SGHNT and CDR2 YYREEE (reference sequence). V was shortened by 4 bases and J by 2 bases, with 16 bases between the two germline ends. CDR3 sequence reads: CASSPGSGGTYEQYF. DNA for the CDR3: TGTGCCAGCAGCCCGGGGTCAGGGGGGACCTACGAGCAGTACTTC.

The rearrangement uses TRBV7-9 and TRBJ2-5; no reliable D call. V was pared by 0 bases and J by 7 bases, with 6 bases between. This CDR3 has 12 amino acids. Per the germline V gene, CDR1 is SEHNR and CDR2 is FQNEAQ (reference sequence). The CDR3 reads CASSLAFGTQYF. The CDR3 bases are TGTGCCAGCAGCTTAGCTTTTGGGACCCAGTACTTC.

This clone occurred a few times. The V gene is TRBV7-9, the J gene TRBJ2-5; D is perhaps TRBD2 (5 bases). The DNA end is a closer match to TRBJ2-7, so the J assignment may be wrong. The CDR3 is made up of 13 amino acids. The germline V gene has CDR1 SEHNR and CDR2 FQNEAQ (reference sequence). In nucleotides, the CDR3 is TGTGCCAGCAGCTTCGGGGAAGGTTACGAGCAGTACTTC. The encoded protein is CASSFGEGYEQYF.

The chain recombines TRBV28 with TRBJ1-5; unclear D gene. The CDR3 runs to 13 residues. V lost 2 bases, J lost 7 bases, and 9 bases lay in between. Looked up from germline, CDR1 is MDHEN and CDR2 is SYDVKM. The CDR3 protein is CASSLNREQPQHF. DNA of the CDR3: TGTGCCAGCAGTTTAAACAGAGAACAGCCCCAGCATTTT.

At least ten counts were recorded for this clone. The rearrangement uses TRBV2 and TRBJ2-3, with TRBD2 matching 9 bases. V lost 8 bases and J lost 8; bases outside the gene matches: 5. CDR3 length: 12 amino acids. Germline CDR1 SNHLY, CDR2 FYNNEI. The CDR3 spells CASLGTSSTQYF. CDR3 nucleotide sequence: TGTGCCAGCTTAGGGACTAGCAGTACGCAGTATTTT.

This clone has just a few counts. J is TRBJ2-7 and V is TRBV7-2; 14 bases agree with TRBD2. The J segment lost 4 bases and the V segment lost 4 bases, leaving 3 bases of the junction unmatched. The germline CDR1 and CDR2 sequences are SGHTA and FQGNSA. This CDR3 contains 15 residues. The DNA of the CDR3 is TGTGCCAGCAGCTGGGGGACTAGCGGGAGTTACGAGCAGTACTTC. Residues: CASSWGTSGSYEQYF.

J is TRBJ1-2 and V is TRBV6-4; D call uncertain. The germline V gene has CDR1 MRHNA and CDR2 SNTAGT. V lost 7 bases, J lost 8 bases, and 8 bases lay in between. CDR3 size: 10 residues. CDR3 in DNA: TGTGCCAGCACCATTTGGGGCTACACCTTC. Protein: CASTIWGYTF.

The V gene is TRBV4-2, the J gene TRBJ2-5, with 8 positions matching TRBD2. The CDR3 runs 14 residues. The V segment lost 0 bases and the J segment 11 bases; nucleotides outside the gene matches: 8. CDR1 and CDR2 (germline): LGHNA, YNFKEQ. The DNA of the CDR3 is TGTGCCAGCAGCCAAGATCGACTAGCGAGGGAGCAGTACTTC. This translates into CASSQDRLAREQYF.

This clone turned up a few times. The genes are TRBV5-8 and TRBJ1-1; D unclear. The CDR3 has 14 residues. With 0 bases removed from V and 3 bases from J, the gap between germline ends came to 9 bases. Germline CDR1 and CDR2: SGHTS and YDEGEE. CDR3 in DNA: TGTGCCAGCAGCTTGGTCAGTGGCGACACTGAAGCTTTCTTT. Translated: CASSLVSGDTEAFF.

This chain uses TRBV9 with TRBJ1-4; 7 bases align to TRBD1. The V gene end was trimmed by 2 bases and the J gene end by 8 bases; junction bases not matched to a gene: 12. CDR1 is SGDLS, CDR2 YYNGEE, per germline. The CDR3 contains 16 residues. The CDR3: CASSVRDSRSSEKLFF. The CDR3 region has the DNA TGTGCCAGCAGCGTCCGGGACAGCCGGAGTTCAGAAAAACTGTTTTTT.

This clone was seen a handful of times. The chain joins TRBV7-9 to TRBJ2-7; perhaps TRBD2 as D (6 bases). V lost 6 bases to trimming and J lost 3 bases, with 9 bases between them. This CDR3 contains 12 residues. Germline V gene sequence: CDR1 SEHNR, CDR2 FQNEAQ (reference sequence). The DNA of the CDR3 is TGTGCCAGCAGGCGGGACGGCTACGAGCAGTACTTC. Encoded protein: CASRRDGYEQYF.

This chain connects TRBV28 to TRBJ2-6; D might be TRBD1 or TRBD2, each matching 7 bases. Trimming took off 6 bases at V and 0 bases at J, with 15 bases between the two ends. Per germline, CDR1 MDHEN and CDR2 SYDVKM. CDR3 size: 17 residues. The CDR3 sequence: CASRGRDRSSGANVLTF. In DNA, the CDR3 is TGTGCCAGCAGGGGGAGGGACAGAAGCTCTGGGGCCAACGTCCTGACTTTC. Complete variable domain (other parts from reference TRBV28 and TRBJ2-6): DVKVTQSSRYLVKRTGEKVFLECVQDMDHENMFWYRQDPGLGLRLIYFSYDVKMKEKGDIPEGYSVSREKKERFSLILESASTNQTSMYLCASRGRDRSSGANVLTFGAGSRLTVL.

This clone was seen repeatedly, ten times or more. The chain has TRBV7-9 and TRBJ1-2; 9 bases match TRBD1. Germline V gene sequence: CDR1 SEHNR, CDR2 FQNEAQ (reference sequence). The V gene end was trimmed by 3 bases and the J gene end by 4 bases; junction bases not matched to a gene: 6. This CDR3 has 15 residues. The DNA for the CDR3 is TGTGCCAGCAGCTTGGGGACAGGGCTGGGCTATGGCTACACCTTC. Residues: CASSLGTGLGYGYTF.

This clone has more than one count but fewer than ten. The CDR3 here is CASSEAGDPSGTNEQFF. The DNA of the CDR3 is TGTGCCAGCAGTGAAGCCGGGGATCCTAGTGGAACCAATGAGCAGTTCTTC. The chain recombines TRBV6-1 with TRBJ2-1; tentatively, D is TRBD2 (5 bases). Germline assignment: CDR1 MNHNS and CDR2 SASEGT. This CDR3 is 17 amino acids long. V was clipped by 0 bases and J by 6 bases, with 18 bases between them.

The chain joins TRBV6-5 to TRBJ2-7; possible D gene TRBD1, 5 bases. Trimming removed 3 bases at V and 2 bases at J, with 8 bases between. CDR1 MNHEY and CDR2 SVGAGI come from the germline V gene. CDR3 length: 13 residues. The CDR3 nucleotides are TGTGCCAGCAGTTATCAGGGCCCCTACGAGCAGTACTTC. It encodes CASSYQGPYEQYF.

In its sample, this clone was seen a few times. V is TRBV2 and J is TRBJ1-2, with 9 bases fitting TRBD1. The CDR3 is 14 residues long. CDR1 SNHLY and CDR2 FYNNEI come from the germline V gene. With 6 bases clipped from V and 0 bases from J, the junction kept 2 bases outside the gene matches. CDR3 DNA: TGTGCCAGCAGCCGGGACAGGGCTAACTATGGCTACACCTTC. Protein product: CASSRDRANYGYTF.

The chain has TRBV7-9 and TRBJ2-5; 7 bases are shared with TRBD1. V gave up 5 bases and J gave up 5 bases; unmatched junction bases: 11. CDR3 length equals 15 residues. CDR1 is SEHNR, CDR2 FQNEAQ, per germline (reference sequence). The CDR3 loop reads CASSPSYRGGETQYF. CDR3 bases: TGTGCCAGCAGCCCCTCGTACAGGGGCGGCGAGACCCAGTACTTC.

This clone was counted many times. The J gene is TRBJ2-1, the V gene TRBV10-3; 10 nucleotides align to TRBD2. Germline assignment: CDR1 ENHRY and CDR2 SYGVKD. Trimming at V came to 2 bases and at J to 10 bases, leaving 8 bases not matched to a gene. The CDR3 is made up of 15 amino acids. CDR3 region: CAISEEGAGGDEQFF. The CDR3 bases are TGTGCCATCAGTGAGGAGGGAGCGGGAGGGGACGAGCAGTTCTTC.